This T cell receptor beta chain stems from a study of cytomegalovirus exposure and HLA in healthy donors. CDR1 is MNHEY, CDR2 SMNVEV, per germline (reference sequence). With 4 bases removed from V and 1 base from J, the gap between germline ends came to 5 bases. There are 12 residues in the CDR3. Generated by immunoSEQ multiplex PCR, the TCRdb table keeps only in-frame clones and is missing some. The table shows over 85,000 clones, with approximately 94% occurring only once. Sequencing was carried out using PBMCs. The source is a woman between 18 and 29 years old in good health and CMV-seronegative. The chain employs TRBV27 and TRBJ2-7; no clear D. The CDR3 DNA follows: TGTGCCAGCAGTTCCCCGTCCTACGAGCAGTACTTC. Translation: CASSSPSYEQYF.